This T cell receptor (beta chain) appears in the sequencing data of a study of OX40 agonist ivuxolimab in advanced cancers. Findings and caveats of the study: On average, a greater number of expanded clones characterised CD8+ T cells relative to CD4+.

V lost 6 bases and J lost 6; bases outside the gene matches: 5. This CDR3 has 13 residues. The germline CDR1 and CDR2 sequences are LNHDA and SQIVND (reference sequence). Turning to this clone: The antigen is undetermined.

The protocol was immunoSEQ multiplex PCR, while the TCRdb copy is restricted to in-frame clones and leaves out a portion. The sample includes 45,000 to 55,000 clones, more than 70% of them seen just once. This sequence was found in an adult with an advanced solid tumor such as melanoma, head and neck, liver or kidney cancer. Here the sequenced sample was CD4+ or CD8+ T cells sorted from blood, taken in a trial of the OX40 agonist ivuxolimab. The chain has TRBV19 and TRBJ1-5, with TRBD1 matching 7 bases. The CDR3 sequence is CASSDRVGQPQHF. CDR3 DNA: TGTGCCAGTAGCGACAGGGTGGGTCAGCCCCAGCATTTT.